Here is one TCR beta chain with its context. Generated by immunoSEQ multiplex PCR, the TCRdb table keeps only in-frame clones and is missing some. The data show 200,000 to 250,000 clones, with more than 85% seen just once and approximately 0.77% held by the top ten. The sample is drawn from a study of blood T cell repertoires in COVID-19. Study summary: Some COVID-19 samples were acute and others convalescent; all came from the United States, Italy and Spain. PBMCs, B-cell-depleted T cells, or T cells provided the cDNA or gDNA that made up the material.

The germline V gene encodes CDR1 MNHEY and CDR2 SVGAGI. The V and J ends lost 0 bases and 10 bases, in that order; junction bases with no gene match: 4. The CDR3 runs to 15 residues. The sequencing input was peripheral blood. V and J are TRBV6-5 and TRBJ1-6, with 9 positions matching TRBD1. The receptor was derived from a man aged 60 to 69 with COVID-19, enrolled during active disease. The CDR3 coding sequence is TGTGCCAGCAGTTACTCGGACAGGGGACAATCACCCCTCCACTTT. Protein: CASSYSDRGQSPLHF.